A selection of T cell receptor beta chains follows, all from one sample in a study of OX40 agonist ivuxolimab in advanced cancers. Assay used: immunoSEQ multiplex PCR; TCRdb lists only in-frame clones, some missing. This sample has about 56,000 clones, with around 82% found just once. Here the sequenced sample was CD4+ or CD8+ T cells sorted from blood, taken in a trial of the OX40 agonist ivuxolimab. These receptors all come from an adult with an advanced solid tumor such as melanoma, head and neck, liver or kidney cancer. Each CDR3 is given with its conserved first and last residue. D genes are given only for firm matches. Clone size appears in some rows only: once, few, many, or a class for an expanded clone.

length	J	V	D	size	DNA	CDR3
15	TRBJ2-3	TRBV5-1	NA	NA	TGCGCCAGCAGCCCGGGACACGCAAGCACAGATACGCAGTATTTT	CASSPGHASTDTQYF
16	TRBJ1-5	TRBV7-2	NA	NA	TGTGCCAGCAGCTTTTCCGCCAGGGTAAGCGATCAGCCCCAGCATTTT	CASSFSARVSDQPQHF
14	TRBJ1-1	TRBV6-6	NA	NA	TGTGCCAGCAGCCGACAGTCGGTGGGCACTGAAGCTTTCTTT	CASSRQSVGTEAFF
15	TRBJ2-7	TRBV7-2	NA	NA	TGTGCCAGCAGCCCCCACGGGGCCCTATCCTACGAGCAGTACTTC	CASSPHGALSYEQYF
13	TRBJ1-5	TRBV6-5	NA	NA	TGTGCCAGCAGTTTTTTTCAGGGTCAGCCCCAGCATTTT	CASSFFQGQPQHF
15	TRBJ1-6	TRBV25-1	NA	NA	TGTGCCAGCAGTTTAGGGGTAGCAAGGAATTCACCCCTCCACTTT	CASSLGVARNSPLHF
16	TRBJ1-1	TRBV5-6	NA	NA	TGTGCCAGCAGCTTGCGGCCTGGGACACCACCTACTGAAGCTTTCTTT	CASSLRPGTPPTEAFF
13	TRBJ2-4	TRBV29-1	NA	NA	TGCAGCGCCGTGCAGGGGGGCAAAAACATTCAGTACTTC	CSAVQGGKNIQYF
12	TRBJ2-1	TRBV29-1	TRBD1	NA	TGCAGCGTTGATTCAGGGGGCAATGAGCAGTTCTTC	CSVDSGGNEQFF
14	TRBJ2-3	TRBV6-5	NA	NA	TGTGCCAGCAGTCCACAGGGTTCCACAGATACGCAGTATTTT	CASSPQGSTDTQYF
11	TRBJ1-2	TRBV5-6	NA	NA	TGTGCCAGCAGCCTACACTATGGCTACACCTTC	CASSLHYGYTF
13	TRBJ2-2	TRBV19	NA	NA	TGTGCCAGTAATTCCCACGACACCGGGGAGCTGTTTTTT	CASNSHDTGELFF
15	TRBJ1-1	TRBV6-5	NA	NA	TGTGCCAGCAGTCCCAGCGACAGGCGGAACACTGAAGCTTTCTTT	CASSPSDRRNTEAFF
12	TRBJ2-7	TRBV5-5	NA	NA	TGTGCCAGCAGCTTGGCCATCTACGAGCAGTACTTC	CASSLAIYEQYF
15	TRBJ1-4	TRBV5-1	NA	NA	TGCGCCAGCAGCCTCCAGGGGAACCAGCATGAAAAACTGTTTTTT	CASSLQGNQHEKLFF
15	TRBJ2-1	TRBV6-5	TRBD2	NA	TGTGCCAGCACCCCACAGGCTAGCGGGGGGCATGAGCAGTTCTTC	CASTPQASGGHEQFF
12	TRBJ2-7	TRBV7-6	NA	NA	TGTGCCAGCAGCCTGTGGGGCGGCGAGCAGTACTTC	CASSLWGGEQYF
14	TRBJ1-5	TRBV10-2	NA	NA	TGCGCCGCAGGGCGGGGGCATGAGAATCAGCCCCAGCATTTT	CAAGRGHENQPQHF
16	TRBJ2-5	TRBV4-2	NA	NA	TGTGCCAGCAGCCAAGAACGGCACAGCGCCCAAGAGACCCAGTACTTC	CASSQERHSAQETQYF
12	TRBJ2-7	TRBV7-9	NA	NA	TGTGCCAGCAGCCTTGGGATGTCCGAGCAGTACTTC	CASSLGMSEQYF
12	TRBJ1-6	TRBV10-1	NA	NA	TGCGCCAGCAACGACGGGAGTTCACCCCTCCACTTT	CASNDGSSPLHF
13	TRBJ2-7	TRBV6-5	NA	NA	TGTGCCAGCGGAGTACAAATCCCTAGCGAGCAGTACTTC	CASGVQIPSEQYF
16	TRBJ2-2	TRBV19	TRBD2	NA	TGTGCCAGTAGCATAAGACTAGCGGGAGATGCTGGGGAGCTGTTTTTT	CASSIRLAGDAGELFF
15	TRBJ1-2	TRBV12-5	NA	once	TGTGCTAGTGGTTTATCAGCCATGCCAGGGTATGGCTACACCTTC	CASGLSAMPGYGYTF
15	TRBJ2-2	TRBV4-2	TRBD2	NA	TGTGCCAGCAGCCAAGAACTAGCGGGGACCGGGGAGCTGTTTTTT	CASSQELAGTGELFF
15	TRBJ2-1	TRBV28	NA	once	TGTGCCAGCAGGATCCGGGAGAATGGGTTCACTGAGCAGTTCTTC	CASRIRENGFTEQFF
14	TRBJ2-7	TRBV28	NA	NA	TGTGCCAGCAGTTTTAGCGGATCCTCCTACGAGCAGTACTTC	CASSFSGSSYEQYF
14	TRBJ1-6	TRBV10-2	TRBD1	NA	TGCGCCAGCAGCCCCGGACAGGGCGGCTCACCCCTCCACTTT	CASSPGQGGSPLHF
14	TRBJ1-2	TRBV4-3	NA	NA	TGCGCCAGCAGCCACCCTTTGGGCCTTTACGGCTACACCTTC	CASSHPLGLYGYTF
15	TRBJ2-5	TRBV6-1	TRBD1	once	TGTGCCAGCATTCCAGCCCGGACAGGCCAAGAGACCCAGTACTTC	CASIPARTGQETQYF
16	TRBJ2-1	TRBV30	NA	NA	TGTGCCTGGAGTAAGCTCCTCTTTGGGTCCTACAATGAGCAGTTCTTC	CAWSKLLFGSYNEQFF
18	TRBJ1-1	TRBV19	NA	NA	TGTGCCAGTAGCCCGTACCGCCTACAGGGTCGGGGGAACACTGAAGCTTTCTTT	CASSPYRLQGRGNTEAFF
15	TRBJ1-2	TRBV11-2	NA	NA	TGTGCCAGCAGCTTAGCGGCCCAGGGGCCCTATGGCTACACCTTC	CASSLAAQGPYGYTF
15	TRBJ1-2	TRBV14	TRBD1	NA	TGTGCCAGCAGCCACGTGGACAGGACAGGTGCTGGCTACACCTTC	CASSHVDRTGAGYTF
15	TRBJ1-5	TRBV28	NA	NA	TGTGCCAGCACCCCCGGAGGGATCGGGAATCAGCCCCAGCATTTT	CASTPGGIGNQPQHF
16	TRBJ2-7	TRBV7-2	NA	NA	TGTGCCAGCAGCTTAAGCCGGGGGACAGCAACCTACGAGCAGTACTTC	CASSLSRGTATYEQYF
12	TRBJ1-1	TRBV7-2	NA	NA	TGTGCCAGCAGCTTCCGGAGCGGGCCAGCTTTCTTT	CASSFRSGPAFF
15	TRBJ2-1	TRBV19	TRBD2	NA	TGTGCCAGTAGTATAGGTTCGGGAGGGCCAAATGAGCAGTTCTTC	CASSIGSGGPNEQFF
16	TRBJ2-3	TRBV2	NA	once	TGTGCCAGCAGTTCAAAGCTAGCAATAGGAGGAAATACGCAGTATTTT	CASSSKLAIGGNTQYF
13	TRBJ1-5	TRBV9	NA	NA	TGTGCCAGCAGTCGGGATTTTGGGCAGCCCCAGCATTTT	CASSRDFGQPQHF
15	TRBJ1-1	TRBV5-8	NA	NA	TGTGCCAGCAGCTGGCCCGGAAGAGGGGCAAGTGAAGCTTTCTTT	CASSWPGRGASEAFF
15	TRBJ2-5	TRBV7-2	TRBD1	NA	TGTGCCAGCAGCTATCCGGGACAGGGAGGAGAGACCCAGTACTTC	CASSYPGQGGETQYF
15	TRBJ1-5	TRBV19	TRBD1	few	TGTGCCAGTAACTCTGGGACAGGCTCGAATCAGCCCCAGCATTTT	CASNSGTGSNQPQHF
15	TRBJ1-2	TRBV6-5	NA	NA	TGTGCCAGCAGCTTTCCCGGGACGGGAGGCTATGGCTACACCTTC	CASSFPGTGGYGYTF
16	TRBJ2-1	TRBV27	TRBD2	NA	TGTGCCAGCAGTTTACTGGACCGGGGGGGCGTCGATGAGCAGTTCTTC	CASSLLDRGGVDEQFF
17	TRBJ2-4	TRBV7-9	TRBD1	NA	TGTGCCAGCAGCTTAGAGGACAGGATGCTAGCCAAAAACATTCAGTACTTC	CASSLEDRMLAKNIQYF
13	TRBJ2-2	TRBV19	TRBD2	NA	TGTGCCAGTGCGGCGGGAGTGAACGGGGAGCTGTTTTTT	CASAAGVNGELFF
14	TRBJ1-2	TRBV5-6	NA	NA	TGTGCCAGCAGCTCGGAACAGGGTTTCTATGGCTACACCTTC	CASSSEQGFYGYTF
15	TRBJ2-2	TRBV7-8	NA	NA	TGTGCCAGCAGCCCTGCGTCCAGGGCCACCGGGGAGCTGTTTTTT	CASSPASRATGELFF
15	TRBJ1-1	TRBV6-6	NA	NA	TGTGCCAGCAGGCCGGTCCAGGGCTGGAGCACTGAAGCTTTCTTT	CASRPVQGWSTEAFF
12	TRBJ2-7	TRBV5-1	NA	NA	TGCGCCAGCAGCTTGGCCTCCTACGAGCAGTACTTC	CASSLASYEQYF
16	TRBJ1-5	TRBV6-5	NA	NA	TGTGCCAGCAGTTCCCGCGGCGGAGTGCCTAATCAGCCCCAGCATTTT	CASSSRGGVPNQPQHF
16	TRBJ2-7	TRBV9	TRBD1	NA	TGTGCCAGCAGCCCTCACCTGGACAGGGTCAGCTACGAGCAGTACTTC	CASSPHLDRVSYEQYF
14	TRBJ2-1	TRBV19	NA	few	TGTGCCAGCAACCCGGGTTACGCCAAAAGTGAGCAGTTCTTC	CASNPGYAKSEQFF
13	TRBJ1-1	TRBV27	NA	NA	TGTGCCAGCAGAACCTCCATTAACACTGAAGCTTTCTTT	CASRTSINTEAFF
12	TRBJ1-2	TRBV7-2	NA	NA	TGTGCCAGCAGCTCCCTGAGCTATGGCTACACCTTC	CASSSLSYGYTF
14	TRBJ1-1	TRBV6-5	NA	NA	TGTGCCAGCAGTAAGAACAGGGCGAACACTGAAGCTTTCTTT	CASSKNRANTEAFF
14	TRBJ2-5	TRBV27	NA	NA	TGTGCCAGCAGCCGACCGGGTTTGGGGGAGACCCAGTACTTC	CASSRPGLGETQYF
17	TRBJ2-7	TRBV11-2	TRBD1	NA	TGCGCCAGCAGCCAAGATGCGGGACAGGGGTTAAGCTACGAGCAGTACTTC	CASSQDAGQGLSYEQYF